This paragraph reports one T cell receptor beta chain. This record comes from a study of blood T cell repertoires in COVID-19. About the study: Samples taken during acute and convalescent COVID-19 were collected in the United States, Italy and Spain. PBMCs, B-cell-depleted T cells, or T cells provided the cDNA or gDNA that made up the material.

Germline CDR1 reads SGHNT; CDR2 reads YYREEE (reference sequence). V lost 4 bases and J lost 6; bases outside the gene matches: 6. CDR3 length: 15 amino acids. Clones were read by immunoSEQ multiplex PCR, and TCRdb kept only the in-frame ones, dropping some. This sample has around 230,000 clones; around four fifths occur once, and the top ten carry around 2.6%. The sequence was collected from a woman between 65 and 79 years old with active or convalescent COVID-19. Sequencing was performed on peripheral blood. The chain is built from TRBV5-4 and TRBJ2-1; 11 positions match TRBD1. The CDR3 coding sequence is TGTGCCAGCAGCCAGCGGACAGGGGGCATCAATGAGCAGTTCTTC. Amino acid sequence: CASSQRTGGINEQFF.